The 8 T cell receptor beta chains below were found in one sample sequenced in a study of radiation and T cells in renal cell carcinoma. Described treatment: 15 Gy SBRT to primary tumor, nephrectomy 4 weeks later. Produced via immunoSEQ multiplex PCR; TCRdb's table is partial and in-frame only. Of some 20,000 clones in the sample, roughly half are singletons; the top ten hold 16%. Material: tumor tissue, obtained from a patient whose treatment included radiotherapy and nephrectomy. Receptors originate from a woman in her fifties or sixties with renal cell carcinoma.

This clone has only a few counts. With only one base between it and a far larger clone, this is likely a read error. The identical CDR3 is also encoded by other nucleotide sequences in the sample. This sequence joins TRBV5-1 and TRBJ1-2; D is undetermined. The CDR3 totals 15 residues. V lost 0 bases to trimming and J lost 4 bases, with 13 bases between them. Germline loops: CDR1 SGHRS, CDR2 YFSETQ. The CDR3 DNA sequence: TGCGCCAGCAGCTTGGCCATTCGGGGAAGCTATGGCTACACCTTC. Its protein is CASSLAIRGSYGYTF.

The chain recombines TRBV9 with TRBJ2-7; weak D call: TRBD1 (5 bases). CDR3 length equals 17 residues. Between the trimmed V and J ends, which lost 4 bases and 5 bases, there was a span of 25 bases. Germline assignment: CDR1 SGDLS and CDR2 YYNGEE. CDR3 loop: CASSPEGWGPLPDEQYF. The CDR3 DNA sequence: TGTGCCAGCAGCCCTGAAGGGTGGGGCCCCCTTCCAGACGAGCAGTACTTC.

CDR3 amino acids: CAISGGLFNGANVLTF. CDR3 nucleotide sequence: TGTGCCATCAGTGGTGGGCTTTTTAACGGGGCCAACGTCCTGACTTTC. This chain uses TRBV10-3 with TRBJ2-6, with D uncertain. V lost 4 bases to trimming and J lost 4 bases, with 14 bases between them. Germline-derived CDR1 and CDR2 are ENHRY and SYGVKD. The CDR3 contains 16 residues.

Regarding this clone: One end of the junction is discordant with germline, which a read error may explain. The chain has TRBV7-7 and TRBJ2-7; D tentatively reads TRBD1 or TRBD2 (5 bases each). CDR3 size: 15 residues. Per germline, CDR1 SSHAT and CDR2 FNYEAQ (reference sequence). The CDR3 reads CASSAEVGTPYEQYF. CDR3 DNA: TGTGCTAGCAGCGCCGAGGTCGGGACCCCTTACGAGCAGTACTTC.

V usage is TRBV7-6 and J usage is TRBJ2-7; D unclear. Germline values: CDR1 SGHVS, CDR2 FNYEAQ. CDR3 size: 12 residues. Trimming took 0 bases from V and 3 from J, leaving 3 bases between them. The CDR3 region is CASSLAFYEQYF. CDR3 in DNA: TGTGCCAGCAGCTTAGCCTTCTACGAGCAGTACTTC.

The rearrangement joins TRBV6-1 to TRBJ2-5, with no clear D. Germline V gene sequence: CDR1 MNHNS, CDR2 SASEGT. Trimming pared 10 bases from V and 5 bases from J, leaving 11 bases between. The CDR3 contains 11 residues. The CDR3 here is CATSLSETQYF. The DNA for the CDR3 is TGTGCCACCTCGCTGTCGGAGACCCAGTACTTC.

The chain couples TRBV14 to TRBJ1-1, with 8 bases matching TRBD1. The length of the CDR3 is 15 residues. Germline loops: CDR1 SGHDN, CDR2 FVKESK. Trimming at V came to 2 bases and at J to 5 bases, leaving 7 bases not matched to a gene. The CDR3 nucleotides are TGTGCCAGCAGCCAATACCCCACAGGGGGAACTGAAGCTTTCTTT. Translating it yields CASSQYPTGGTEAFF. Using reference TRBV14 and TRBJ1-1 for the parts outside the CDR3, the full variable domain is EAGVTQFPSHSVIEKGQTVTLRCDPISGHDNLYWYRRVMGKEIKFLLHFVKESKQDESGMPNNRFLAERTGGTYSTLKVQPAELEDSGVYFCASSQYPTGGTEAFFGQGTRLTVV.

The rearrangement uses TRBV14 and TRBJ2-5; D uncertain. V shed 3 bases and J shed 0 bases, with 8 bases lying between them. Germline CDR1 and CDR2: SGHDN and FVKESK. This CDR3 has 14 amino acids. The CDR3 nucleotides are TGTGCCAGCAGCCAGACCGTGTACCAAGAGACCCAGTACTTC. This codes for CASSQTVYQETQYF.